The 8 T cell receptor beta chains in this list originate from one sample, sequenced in a study of T cells in Graves' hyperthyroidism and ophthalmopathy. Using RNA transcripts as the source, TCR beta CDR3 regions were amplified. Using the HTBI primer set, a first-round RT-PCR was run on the TCR CDR3. Using its own MiXCR run on the multiplex PCR reads, TCRdb lists one record per CDR3 protein. The data contain a few hundred thousand distinct CDR3 sequences, 15% to 19% of them singletons. The sequenced sample consisted of blood. These receptors all stem from a woman aged 25 to 39 with Graves' hyperthyroidism.

This chain joins TRBV11-1 and TRBJ2-7; 14 nucleotides agree with TRBD2. V lost 5 bases to trimming and J lost 0 bases; unmatched junction nucleotides: 3. Germline V gene sequence: CDR1 SGHAT, CDR2 FQDESV (reference sequence). This CDR3 comprises 16 residues. The chain's CDR3 is CASSTGLAGVSYEQYF. For the CDR3, the DNA is TGTGCCAGCAGCACGGGACTAGCGGGGGTCTCCTACGAGCAGTACTTC. Drawing the rest from reference TRBV11-1 and TRBJ2-7, the complete variable domain is EAEVAQSPRYKITEKSQAVAFWCDPISGHATLYWYRQILGQGPELLVQFQDESVVDDSQLPKDRFSAERLKGVDSTLKIQPAELGDSAMYLCASSTGLAGVSYEQYFGPGTRLTVT.

The chain employs TRBV10-3 and TRBJ2-3, with 7 bases fitting TRBD1. The germline V gene encodes CDR1 ENHRY and CDR2 SYGVKD. Unmatched junction bases numbered 6, after V lost 6 bases and J lost 6 bases. CDR3 length: 13 residues. CDR3: CAIRLNRGDTQYF. CDR3 nucleotides: TGTGCCATCAGACTGAACAGGGGCGATACGCAGTATTTT.

This clonotype has a handful of counts. Here the CDR3 reads CASIPLAEDNEQFF. The CDR3 coding sequence is TGTGCCAGCATTCCACTAGCGGAAGACAATGAGCAGTTCTTC. The gene calls are TRBV12-3 or TRBV12-4 and TRBJ2-1, with TRBD2 matching 8 bases. This CDR3 comprises 14 residues. With V trimmed by 7 bases and J by 5 bases, 7 bases remained unmatched.

In its sample, this clonotype was seen a few times. Germline is not matched at one junction end, which may reflect a read error. This chain uses TRBV7-2 with TRBJ2-2; no firm D call. Germline V lookup: CDR1 SGHTA, CDR2 FQGNSA. This CDR3 spans 15 amino acids. As DNA, the CDR3 is TGTGCCGGCAGCTTAGTAGTTTTGGACACCGGGGAGCTGTTTTTT. As protein: CAGSLVVLDTGELFF.

In DNA, the CDR3 is TGTGCCACCAGTGACCCGGGGACTAGCGCCTACGAGCAGTACTTC. As protein: CATSDPGTSAYEQYF. J is TRBJ2-7 and V is TRBV24-1, with 10 bases that match TRBD2. Germline values: CDR1 KGHDR, CDR2 SFDVKD. Trimming at V came to 4 bases and at J to 2 bases, leaving 4 bases not matched to a gene. CDR3 length: 15 residues.

This clonotype has at least ten counts. The CDR3 DNA reads TGTGCCAGCAGTTACTTGGGACCGGACAGGGGGCCTTCCCACGAGCAGTACTTC. It codes for CASSYLGPDRGPSHEQYF. V usage is TRBV6-5 and J usage is TRBJ2-7; 11 bases line up with TRBD1. Trimming at V came to 1 base and at J to 5 bases, leaving 13 bases not matched to a gene. The length of the CDR3 is 18 residues. Germline assignment: CDR1 MNHEY and CDR2 SVGAGI.

This clonotype was observed at least ten times. The rearrangement links TRBV27 to TRBJ1-6, with TRBD1 matching 8 bases. The CDR3 spans 13 residues. Germline V gene data show CDR1 as MNHEY and CDR2 as SMNVEV (reference sequence). V dropped 6 bases and J dropped 15; count of bases not matched to a gene: 10. This CDR3 reads CASSYNAGQGLHF. DNA of the CDR3: TGTGCCAGCAGCTACAATGCAGGACAGGGCCTCCACTTT.

This clonotype was seen once. The chain uses TRBV3-1 and TRBJ1-2, with D possibly matching TRBD1 (5 bases). The CDR3 runs 15 residues. Trimming took off 3 bases at V and 4 bases at J, with 15 bases between the two ends. The germline V gene has CDR1 LGHDT and CDR2 YNNKEL (reference sequence). The CDR3 loop is CASSQDGTGIYGYTF. CDR3 nucleotides: TGTGCCAGCAGCCAGGACGGGACGGGGATCTATGGCTACACCTTC. The full variable domain, completed using reference TRBV3-1 and TRBJ1-2, is DTAVSQTPKYLVTQMGNDKSIKCEQNLGHDTMYWYKQDSKKFLKIMFSYNNKELIINETVPNRFSPKSPDKAHLNLHINSLELGDSAVYFCASSQDGTGIYGYTFGSGTRLTVV.